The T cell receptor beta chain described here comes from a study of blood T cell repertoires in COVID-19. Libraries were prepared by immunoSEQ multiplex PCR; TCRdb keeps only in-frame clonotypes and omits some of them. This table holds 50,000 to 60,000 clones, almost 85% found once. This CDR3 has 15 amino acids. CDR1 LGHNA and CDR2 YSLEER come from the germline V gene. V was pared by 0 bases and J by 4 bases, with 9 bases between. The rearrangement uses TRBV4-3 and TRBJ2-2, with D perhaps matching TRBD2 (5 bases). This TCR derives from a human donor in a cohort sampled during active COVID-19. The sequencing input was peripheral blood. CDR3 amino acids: CASSQEMRVTGELFF. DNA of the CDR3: TGCGCCAGCAGCCAAGAAATGAGGGTCACCGGGGAGCTGTTTTTT.